Shown below are 6 T cell receptor beta chains from a single sample sequenced in a study of post-analysis software for immune sequencing data. Overall study results and limits: The five TRBV segments detected at higher frequency in patients than in controls included TRBV5-6, TRBV5-1 and TRBV20-1.

Unique molecular identifiers were present in the TCR beta cDNA libraries. MiXCR, applied by TCRdb to the PCR reads, yields one record per CDR3 protein. The sample consists of 800,000 to 950,000 distinct CDR3 sequences, roughly 50% of them appearing once. The antigens for these receptors are not known. Sequences were obtained from blood. Every receptor here comes from a girl between 5 and 17 years old with multiple sclerosis.

This clonotype occurred once. CDR3 sequence (DNA): TGCAGTGCTAGACAGGGGGACCACGAGCAGTACTTC. This codes for CSARQGDHEQYF. The J gene is TRBJ2-7, the V gene TRBV20-1; 7 nucleotides agree with TRBD1. The V gene end was trimmed by 2 bases and the J gene end by 5 bases; junction bases not matched to a gene: 3. Germline CDR1 and CDR2: DFQATT and SNEGSKA (reference sequence). The CDR3 runs 12 residues.

V is TRBV20-1 and J is TRBJ2-7, with 7 bases lining up with TRBD1. The germline CDR1 and CDR2 sequences are DFQATT and SNEGSKA (reference sequence). V lost 4 bases and J lost 0; bases outside the gene matches: 18. The CDR3 is made up of 18 amino acids. CDR3 nucleotide sequence: TGCAGTGCTATAACTGACAGGGACCAAATGATAGACTCCTACGAGCAGTACTTC. This codes for CSAITDRDQMIDSYEQYF.

The chain joins TRBV20-1 to TRBJ2-1; possibly TRBD1 for D (6 bases). In germline, CDR1 is DFQATT, CDR2 SNEGSKA (reference sequence). This CDR3 has 15 residues. V was cut by 6 bases and J by 3 bases, with 18 bases left in between. CDR3 sequence: CSAPSPGAVYNEQFF. As DNA, the CDR3 is TGCAGTGCCCCGTCGCCAGGGGCGGTCTACAATGAGCAGTTCTTC.

The V call is TRBV4-1, the J call TRBJ2-2; tentatively, D is TRBD1 (6 bases). The germline V gene has CDR1 MGHRA and CDR2 YSYEKL. CDR3 length: 14 residues. Trimming shortened V by 0 bases and J by 7 bases, and 9 bases separated the two germline ends. The CDR3 sequence is CASSQEGGIGELFF. CDR3 nucleotides: TGCGCCAGCAGCCAAGAAGGGGGTATCGGGGAGCTGTTTTTT.

This clonotype occurred a few times. The V gene is TRBV20-1, the J gene TRBJ2-1; TRBD2 aligns across 13 bases. The V gene end was trimmed by 6 bases and the J gene end by 7 bases; junction bases not matched to a gene: 9. The CDR3 contains 15 residues. Germline CDR1 DFQATT, CDR2 SNEGSKA (reference sequence). This chain's CDR3 is CSAPLGLAGANEQFF. The CDR3 coding sequence is TGCAGTGCCCCCTTAGGACTAGCGGGAGCAAATGAGCAGTTCTTC.

This clonotype showed up just a few times. The J gene is TRBJ1-2, the V gene TRBV29-1; 8 nucleotides align to TRBD1. V lost 3 bases, J lost 8 bases, and 14 bases stayed unmatched. Looked up from germline, CDR1 is SQVTM and CDR2 is ANQGSEA. There are 15 residues in the CDR3. The CDR3 reads CSVDVGQGARRGYTF. DNA for the CDR3: TGCAGCGTTGATGTTGGCCAGGGGGCCCGCCGGGGCTACACCTTC.